These 19 T cell receptor beta chains originate from one sample sequenced in a study of blood T cell repertoires in COVID-19. The table came from immunoSEQ multiplex PCR; TCRdb's copy has only in-frame clones and leaves some out. Among some 74,000 clones listed, approximately 80% were seen once. The material sequenced was peripheral blood. The receptors here all came from a human donor in a cohort sampled during active COVID-19.

This clone showed up many times. The chain has TRBV6-5 and TRBJ1-5, with D perhaps matching TRBD1 (6 bases). CDR3 length equals 15 residues. V dropped 6 bases and J dropped 2 bases, with 14 bases sitting between them. Germline assignment: CDR1 MNHEY and CDR2 SVGAGI. The DNA for the CDR3 is TGTGCCAGCAGCACAGGGATTCTTGGCAATCAGCCCCAGCATTTT. This translates into CASSTGILGNQPQHF.

V gene TRBV19 combines with J gene TRBJ1-2, with unresolved D. The germline V gene has CDR1 LNHDA and CDR2 SQIVND (reference sequence). With 7 bases removed from V and 0 bases from J, the gap between germline ends came to 18 bases. The CDR3 is 16 residues long. The CDR3 protein is CASTGAGLNANYGYTF. The CDR3 DNA sequence: TGTGCCAGTACCGGAGCAGGACTAAATGCTAACTATGGCTACACCTTC.

The chain has TRBV27 and TRBJ1-1, with a weak D call TRBD1 (6 bases). Germline assignment: CDR1 MNHEY and CDR2 SMNVEV (reference sequence). The CDR3 consists of 13 residues. The V end lost 4 bases, the J end lost 10 bases, and 16 bases lay between the germline ends. The CDR3 region has the DNA TGTGCCAGCAGTTCCCTGCCGGGACAAGTAGCTTTCTTT. Residues: CASSSLPGQVAFF.

The rearrangement uses TRBV6-6 and TRBJ1-5; TRBD1 matches 8 bases. Germline lookup yields CDR1 MNHNY and CDR2 SVGAGI (reference sequence). The V segment lost 7 bases and the J segment 3 bases; nucleotides outside the gene matches: 11. CDR3 length equals 16 residues. DNA for the CDR3: TGTGCCAGCAAAAACTCCGGGACAGGAGACAATCAGCCCCAGCATTTT. Translating it yields CASKNSGTGDNQPQHF.

The chain has TRBV10-3 and TRBJ1-1, with TRBD1 matching over 7 bases. V lost 3 bases and J lost 4; bases outside the gene matches: 5. The length of the CDR3 is 14 residues. The germline CDR1 and CDR2 sequences are ENHRY and SYGVKD. The CDR3 DNA follows: TGTGCCATCAGTGATAAGGGGGCGGGCACTGAAGCTTTCTTT. Translation gives CAISDKGAGTEAFF.

The chain has TRBV5-8 and TRBJ1-4, with 9 bases fitting TRBD1. The V gene end was trimmed by 0 bases and the J gene end by 3 bases; junction bases not matched to a gene: 3. The CDR3 is 16 residues long. Germline V lookup: CDR1 SGHTS, CDR2 YDEGEE. The CDR3 DNA follows: TGTGCCAGCAGCTTGGGACAGGGGGTACCTAATGAAAAACTGTTTTTT. Residues: CASSLGQGVPNEKLFF. Based on the CDR3 plus reference TRBV5-8 and TRBJ1-4, the full variable domain is EAGVTQSPTHLIKTRGQQATLRCSPISGHTSVYWYQQALGLGLQFLLWYDEGEERNRGNFPPRFSGRQFPNYSSELNVNALELEDSALYLCASSLGQGVPNEKLFFGSGTQLSVL.

In its sample, this clone was seen a few times. The chain recombines TRBV5-5 with TRBJ2-7; a weak D match, TRBD2 (6 bases). The CDR3 consists of 13 residues. Trimming took off 0 bases at V and 3 bases at J, with 7 bases between the two ends. Looked up from germline, CDR1 is SGHKS and CDR2 is YYEKEE (reference sequence). CDR3 bases: TGTGCCAGCAGCTTGGGACTAGGCTACGAGCAGTACGTC. Translating gives CASSLGLGYEQYV.

This chain uses TRBV29-1 with TRBJ1-2, with no clear D. Trimming took 0 bases from V and 8 from J, leaving 16 bases between them. Germline values: CDR1 SQVTM, CDR2 ANQGSEA. The CDR3 sequence is 14 residues long. The CDR3: CSVEEDTSWEGYTF. The CDR3 DNA reads TGCAGCGTTGAAGAAGACACCTCGTGGGAGGGCTACACCTTC.

The chain couples TRBV28 to TRBJ2-2; D call uncertain. Germline V gene data show CDR1 as MDHEN and CDR2 as SYDVKM. Trimming removed 1 base from V and 2 bases from J, with 8 bases in between. CDR3 length: 15 amino acids. The CDR3 nucleotides read TGTGCCAGCAGTTTATATTCGGTAAACACCGGGGAGCTGTTTTTT. Amino acid sequence: CASSLYSVNTGELFF. Together with reference TRBV28 and TRBJ2-2, the CDR3 gives the full variable domain: DVKVTQSSRYLVKRTGEKVFLECVQDMDHENMFWYRQDPGLGLRLIYFSYDVKMKEKGDIPEGYSVSREKKERFSLILESASTNQTSMYLCASSLYSVNTGELFFGEGSRLTVL.

The chain links TRBV7-9 to TRBJ1-3; D is possibly TRBD1 (5 bases). The V gene's germline CDR1 is SEHNR and CDR2 FQNEAQ (reference sequence). V lost 3 bases to trimming and J lost 2 bases, with 5 bases between them. CDR3 length: 13 residues. The CDR3, as DNA: TGTGCCAGCAGCTTGACAGCTGGAAACACCATATATTTT. Translating gives CASSLTAGNTIYF.

The chain carries TRBV5-1 and TRBJ2-3, with a tentative D call TRBD2 (5 bases). The V end lost 3 bases, the J end lost 3 bases, and 11 bases lay between the germline ends. Germline lookup yields CDR1 SGHRS and CDR2 YFSETQ. The CDR3 has 14 residues. The CDR3 here is CASSSGVKTDTQYF. In DNA form, the CDR3 reads TGCGCCAGCAGCTCCGGGGTAAAAACAGATACGCAGTATTTT.

This chain connects TRBV4-2 to TRBJ1-2, with a possible D match to TRBD1 (6 bases). The CDR3 spans 14 residues. CDR1 is LGHNA and CDR2 is YNFKEQ in the germline V gene. The germline V and J ends were trimmed by 1 base and 4 bases, with 10 bases remaining between them. In DNA form, the CDR3 reads TGTGCCAGCAGCCAAGTGACAGGCTTCTATGGCTACACCTTC. It codes for CASSQVTGFYGYTF.

This clone was seen a handful of times. The rearrangement uses TRBV7-9 and TRBJ1-3, with TRBD1 identical over 7 bases. The junction had 3 bases not matched to a gene; V was cut back by 5 bases and J by 2 bases. CDR1 and CDR2 from the germline V gene are SEHNR and FQNEAQ (reference sequence). CDR3 length equals 14 residues. The CDR3 DNA reads as TGTGCCAGCAGCCCAACAGGGGCTGGAAACACCATATATTTT. As protein: CASSPTGAGNTIYF.

This rearrangement joins TRBV18 to TRBJ1-1; no clear D. The CDR3 spans 14 residues. Trimming took off 3 bases at V and 1 base at J, with 9 bases between the two ends. Germline CDR1 KGHSH, CDR2 LQKENI. CDR3 DNA: TGTGCCAGCTCACCTCTGACACGGAACACTGAAGCTTTCTTT. It encodes CASSPLTRNTEAFF. The entire variable domain, with the rest obtained from reference TRBV18 and TRBJ1-1, is as follows: NAGVMQNPRHLVRRRGQEARLRCSPMKGHSHVYWYRQLPEEGLKFMVYLQKENIIDESGMPKERFSAEFPKEGPSILRIQQVVRGDSAAYFCASSPLTRNTEAFFGQGTRLTVV.

This clone came up many times. The chain recombines TRBV6-5 with TRBJ2-7, with D perhaps TRBD1 (6 bases). This CDR3 is 13 amino acids long. Trimming took off 4 bases at V and 7 bases at J, with 14 bases between the two ends. CDR1 is MNHEY and CDR2 is SVGAGI in the germline V gene. The CDR3: CASSWTASGEQYV. The CDR3, as DNA: TGTGCCAGCAGTTGGACAGCATCGGGGGAGCAGTACGTC.

The chain recombines TRBV7-3 with TRBJ1-1, with a weak D call TRBD1 (6 bases). This CDR3 has 15 amino acids. CDR1 is SGHTA and CDR2 is FQGTGA in the germline V gene. V was cut by 5 bases and J by 0 bases, with 13 bases left in between. CDR3 sequence reads: CASSPRGGLNTEAFF. In DNA, the CDR3 is TGTGCCAGCAGCCCGCGGGGGGGGCTGAACACTGAAGCTTTCTTT.

The J gene is TRBJ2-1, the V gene TRBV4-1; TRBD2 matches at 12 bases. V shed 1 base and J 2 bases; nucleotides not matched to a gene: 6. The CDR3 spans 18 residues. Germline V gene data show CDR1 as MGHRA and CDR2 as YSYEKL. CDR3 residues: CASSQGIASGRAYNEQFF. Written as DNA, the CDR3 is TGCGCCAGCAGCCAAGGCATCGCTAGCGGGAGGGCCTACAATGAGCAGTTCTTC.

The V gene is TRBV3-1 (or the pseudogene TRBV3-2), the J gene TRBJ2-7; 8 positions agree with TRBD2. Germline loops: CDR1 LGHDT, CDR2 YNNKEL (reference sequence). V lost 3 bases and J lost 3; bases outside the gene matches: 13. The CDR3 sequence is 17 residues long. CDR3 loop: CASSHRVSGRGVYEQYV. The CDR3 DNA sequence: TGTGCCAGCAGCCACAGGGTGAGCGGGAGAGGGGTCTACGAGCAGTACGTC.

This rearrangement joins TRBV12-5 to TRBJ2-3; 7 nucleotides line up with TRBD2. The J segment lost 3 bases and the V segment lost 5 bases, leaving 5 bases of the junction unmatched. Germline V gives CDR1 LGHNT, CDR2 FRNRAP. The length of the CDR3 is 14 residues. This CDR3 reads CASGLGEGTDTQYF. In nucleotides, the CDR3 is TGTGCTAGTGGTCTCGGGGAGGGTACAGATACGCAGTATTTT.